This T cell receptor (beta chain) was obtained from a study of T cell responses to AZD1222 COVID-19 vaccine. Study-wide background: Second-dose groups at about 4 or about 12 weeks were pooled.

Study findings and constraints: Mostly white British, mostly female donors; authors suggested clonal diversity may be underestimated. Per reports, nearly half of all spike-specific TCRs target regions that are unmutated in variants. Spike regions recognized by vaccine-associated CD4 TCRs spanned the protein, led by 160-218 and 743-854.

The method was immunoSEQ multiplex PCR; TCRdb's version includes in-frame clones alone and lacks a portion of them. The top ten hold about 8% of the sample, which has some 130,000 clones, approximately 83% seen once. The CDR3 is made up of 13 amino acids. Germline V gene data show CDR1 as MNHEY and CDR2 as SVGEGT. V lost 0 bases and J 10 bases, leaving 10 bases between the germline ends. As concerns this clone: As yet, its antigen is unknown.

This chain connects TRBV6-2 or TRBV6-3 to TRBJ2-1; D is ambiguous. The TCR sequence derives from an adult in good health. The sequenced sample was peripheral blood, obtained on day 0 of AZD1222 vaccination. The CDR3 DNA follows: TGTGCCAGCAGTTACTCCTCCTCGGCGGAGCAGTTCTTC. Protein sequence: CASSYSSSAEQFF.